The clone carrying this T cell receptor beta chain was detected a few times. Its antigen is as yet unknown. This entry comes from a study of identical twins. Study-level points and caveats: Cord blood beta clonotypes that were abundant carried fewer insertions, and memory repertoires showed no such trend.

TCRdb called the 5' RACE reads again in MiXCR, with one record for every CDR3 protein. The sample has approximately 220,000 distinct CDR3 sequences, approximately 7.3% seen once. Trimming took 5 bases from V and 3 from J, leaving 11 bases between them. The CDR3 runs 13 residues. Germline values: CDR1 LNHNV, CDR2 YYDKDF (reference sequence). The sample also formed part of further work on yellow fever vaccine responses in identical twins.

V gene TRBV15 combines with J gene TRBJ2-7; D remains ambiguous. Material for sequencing was CD8+ T cells sorted from blood. The clonotype comes from a woman aged 18-29 years in good health. CDR3 region: CATSETAVYEQYF. CDR3 DNA sequence: TGTGCCACCAGCGAGACGGCGGTCTACGAGCAGTACTTC.